The 19 T cell receptor beta chains reported below all come from one sample, sequenced in a study of T cell responses to AZD1222 COVID-19 vaccine. Method: immunoSEQ multiplex PCR; TCRdb's copy keeps in-frame clones and lacks some. The table has 130,000 to 150,000 clones, approximately 94% seen once. The sequences come from peripheral blood, collected on day 0 of AZD1222 vaccination. Receptor source: an adult in good health.

The gene calls are TRBV19 and TRBJ2-1; 8 bases agree with TRBD2. This CDR3 comprises 16 residues. The V segment lost 1 base and the J segment 5 bases; nucleotides outside the gene matches: 7. Germline V gene lookup returns CDR1 LNHDA and CDR2 SQIVND (reference sequence). For the CDR3, the DNA is TGTGCCAGTAGTATAGTGTTCGGGACTAGGGACAATGAGCAGTTCTTC. It specifies CASSIVFGTRDNEQFF.

The V call is TRBV6-2 or TRBV6-3, the J call TRBJ1-1, with D unresolved. CDR3 size: 13 residues. V shed 4 bases and J shed 4 bases, with 10 bases lying between them. Germline values: CDR1 MNHEY, CDR2 SVGEGT. CDR3 sequence (DNA): TGTGCCAGCAGTTCCCCCCCGAGCACTGAAGCTTTCTTT. Protein: CASSSPPSTEAFF.

The chain joins TRBV2 to TRBJ2-7; D may be TRBD1 or TRBD2 (5 bases each). In germline, CDR1 is SNHLY, CDR2 FYNNEI. V dropped 6 bases and J dropped 7 bases, with 19 bases sitting between them. The CDR3 contains 14 residues. CDR3 residues: CASRGAQGRGEQYF. CDR3 bases: TGTGCCAGCAGGGGCGCTCAGGGCCGGGGAGAGCAGTACTTC.

The table lists this clone with a count of one. CDR3 sequence: CASSLSGVADTQYF. The CDR3, as DNA: TGTGCCAGCAGCCTCAGCGGGGTGGCAGATACGCAGTATTTT. The genes are TRBV7-3 and TRBJ2-3; 7 positions agree with TRBD2. The CDR3 extends over 14 amino acids. V shed 5 bases, J shed 4 bases, and the junction held 6 bases outside the gene matches. Germline V gene data show CDR1 as SGHTA and CDR2 as FQGTGA.

The chain has TRBV6-5 and TRBJ2-1, with D unresolved. Germline assignment: CDR1 MNHEY and CDR2 SVGAGI. The CDR3 is 14 residues long. The V gene lost 6 bases and the J gene lost 5 bases, with 14 bases spanning the gap. In DNA form, the CDR3 reads TGTGCCAGCAGGAATTCTGGGCTAAACAATGAGCAGTTCTTC. Protein product: CASRNSGLNNEQFF.

DNA for the CDR3: TGCGCCAGCAGAGTGTGGGCGGGGCCGACCTACGAGCAGTACTTC. Amino acid sequence: CASRVWAGPTYEQYF. This sequence joins TRBV5-1 and TRBJ2-7; D might be TRBD2 (6 bases). The CDR3 totals 15 residues. Germline values: CDR1 SGHRS, CDR2 YFSETQ. Trimming left V 5 bases short and J 2 bases short, with 17 bases between.

The V and J genes are TRBV5-1 and TRBJ1-1; D gene uncertain. V lost 0 bases and J 0 bases, leaving 9 bases between the germline ends. The CDR3 length is 15 residues. Germline CDR1 SGHRS, CDR2 YFSETQ. The CDR3 here is CASSLAVSVNTEAFF. CDR3 DNA: TGCGCCAGCAGCTTGGCCGTCAGTGTGAACACTGAAGCTTTCTTT. The variable domain in full, with the rest retrieved from reference TRBV5-1 and TRBJ1-1, is KAGVTQTPRYLIKTRGQQVTLSCSPISGHRSVSWYQQTPGQGLQFLFEYFSETQRNKGNFPGRFSGRQFSNSRSEMNVSTLELGDSALYLCASSLAVSVNTEAFFGQGTRLTVV.

The chain is built from TRBV7-9 and TRBJ2-7; 9 bases map to TRBD1. The CDR3 totals 14 residues. CDR1 is SEHNR, CDR2 FQNEAQ, per germline (reference sequence). The V and J ends lost 5 bases and 4 bases, in that order; junction bases with no gene match: 6. The CDR3 DNA reads TGTGCCAGCAGCCGACAGGGGGGAAGGTACGAGCAGTACTTC. As protein: CASSRQGGRYEQYF.

The V call is TRBV11-2, the J call TRBJ2-7; TRBD1 agrees at 10 bases. V lost 6 bases, J lost 5 bases, and 4 bases stayed unmatched. Germline V gives CDR1 SGHAT, CDR2 FQNNGV. This CDR3 is 13 amino acids long. This chain's CDR3 is CASRDRGLNEQYF. The CDR3 coding sequence is TGTGCCAGCAGAGACAGGGGGCTGAACGAGCAGTACTTC.

CDR3 loop: CASSLGDRPSGANVLTF. The CDR3 DNA reads as TGCGCCAGCAGCTTGGGGGACAGACCCTCTGGGGCCAACGTCCTGACTTTC. J is TRBJ2-6 and V is TRBV5-1, with 7 bases aligning to TRBD1. The length of the CDR3 is 17 residues. V was pared by 0 bases and J by 0 bases, with 3 bases of the junction left unmatched. Germline lookup yields CDR1 SGHRS and CDR2 YFSETQ.

The CDR3 protein is CASSVVETSGEQYF. In nucleotides, the CDR3 is TGTGCCAGCAGCGTAGTGGAGACTAGCGGCGAGCAGTACTTC. The chain recombines TRBV9 with TRBJ2-7, with 9 positions matching TRBD2. Germline values: CDR1 SGDLS, CDR2 YYNGEE. The ends lost 0 bases at V and 6 bases at J; junction bases unmatched: 4. The CDR3 is made up of 14 amino acids.

In its sample, this clone was seen once. CDR3 loop: CASSTPTGNTEAFF. CDR3 in DNA: TGTGCCAGCAGCACCCCGACAGGGAACACTGAAGCTTTCTTT. The chain recombines TRBV9 with TRBJ1-1, with a possible D match to TRBD1 (6 bases). The germline CDR1 and CDR2 sequences are SGDLS and YYNGEE. The CDR3 runs 14 residues. The V end was cut by 4 bases, the J end by 1 base, with 11 bases between. The whole variable domain, remainder taken from reference TRBV9 and TRBJ1-1, is DSGVTQTPKHLITATGQRVTLRCSPRSGDLSVYWYQQSLDQGLQFLIQYYNGEERAKGNILERFSAQQFPDLHSELNLSSLELGDSALYFCASSTPTGNTEAFFGQGTRLTVV.

The V call is TRBV29-1, the J call TRBJ1-2; D not certain. This CDR3 is built from 12 residues. Germline lookup yields CDR1 SQVTM and CDR2 ANQGSEA. Trimming left V 6 bases short and J 0 bases short, with 8 bases between. CDR3 in amino acids: CSVQWTNYGYTF. The CDR3 DNA reads TGCAGCGTACAGTGGACTAACTATGGCTACACCTTC.

This chain connects TRBV3-1 (or the pseudogene TRBV3-2) to TRBJ1-1; 7 bases agree with TRBD1. The germline V gene has CDR1 LGHDT and CDR2 YNNKEL (reference sequence). The CDR3 is 14 amino acids. The J segment lost 0 bases and the V segment lost 6 bases, leaving 4 bases of the junction unmatched. The CDR3 coding sequence is TGTGCCAGCAGTGCGACAGGGATGAACACTGAAGCTTTCTTT. Its protein is CASSATGMNTEAFF.

CDR3 protein: CASSPLTGNYGYTF. CDR3 sequence (DNA): TGTGCCAGCAGTCCCCTTACAGGGAACTATGGCTACACCTTC. V usage is TRBV2 and J usage is TRBJ1-2; D may be TRBD1 (6 bases). CDR3 length: 14 residues. Trimming took 5 bases from V and 2 from J, leaving 12 bases between them. Germline V gene data show CDR1 as SNHLY and CDR2 as FYNNEI. The entire variable domain, with the rest obtained from reference TRBV2 and TRBJ1-2, is as follows: EPEVTQTPSHQVTQMGQEVILRCVPISNHLYFYWYRQILGQKVEFLVSFYNNEISEKSEIFDDQFSVERPDGSNFTLKIRSTKLEDSAMYFCASSPLTGNYGYTFGSGTRLTVV.

The genes are TRBV29-1 and TRBJ1-4; D is possibly TRBD1 (5 bases). CDR3 length equals 12 residues. Trimming shortened V by 3 bases and J by 6 bases, and 8 bases separated the two germline ends. CDR1 and CDR2 (germline): SQVTM, ANQGSEA. The CDR3 sequence is CSVEGVDEKLFF. CDR3 sequence (DNA): TGCAGCGTTGAGGGGGTGGATGAAAAACTGTTTTTT.

This chain links TRBV7-3 with TRBJ2-3, with 8 bases fitting TRBD2. After removal of 2 bases from V and 5 bases from J, the junction contained 3 bases not matched to a gene. CDR3 length: 14 residues. Germline V gene data show CDR1 as SGHTA and CDR2 as FQGTGA. CDR3 in amino acids: CASSLVAGRDTQYF. The DNA of the CDR3 is TGTGCCAGCAGCTTAGTAGCGGGAAGAGATACGCAGTATTTT. Complete variable domain (other parts from reference TRBV7-3 and TRBJ2-3): GAGVSQTPSNKVTEKGKYVELRCDPISGHTALYWYRQSLGQGPEFLIYFQGTGAADDSGLPNDRFFAVRPEGSVSTLKIQRTERGDSAVYLCASSLVAGRDTQYFGPGTRLTVL.

The rearrangement links TRBV14 to TRBJ1-1; D gene uncertain. V shed 4 bases and J shed 3 bases, with 9 bases lying between them. The CDR3 loop spans 13 amino acids. CDR1 and CDR2 from the germline V gene are SGHDN and FVKESK. The CDR3: CASSRGLYTEAFF. The CDR3 DNA reads TGTGCCAGCAGCCGCGGACTCTACACTGAAGCTTTCTTT.

CDR3 sequence reads: CASSQVNARTGEAYEQYF. For the CDR3, the DNA is TGTGCCAGCAGCCAAGTGAACGCTCGGACGGGGGAGGCCTACGAGCAGTACTTC. The chain joins TRBV14 to TRBJ2-7; a possible D gene is TRBD2 (6 bases). The CDR3 has 18 residues. Per germline, CDR1 SGHDN and CDR2 FVKESK. V was pared by 1 base and J by 2 bases, with 21 bases between.